This TCR beta chain was obtained from a study of CD8 T cells in Susac syndrome. Trimming stripped 3 bases from V and 7 bases from J, with 15 bases between. CDR1 KGHSH and CDR2 LQKENI come from the germline V gene. The CDR3 loop spans 14 amino acids. With random hexamers, reverse transcription was performed on about 0.5 to 1 ug of RNA. TCRdb reprocessed the immunoSEQ multiplex PCR reads via MiXCR and lists one record per CDR3 protein. The sample carries more than 250,000 distinct CDR3 sequences, roughly 94% recorded once. This TCR was recovered from a human donor with multiple sclerosis. The chain employs TRBV18 and TRBJ1-1; D possibly corresponds to TRBD1 (5 bases). Material: CD4+ T cells from PBMCs. CDR3 DNA: TGTGCCAGCTCACCCACGGAGGGGACCGGTGAAGCTTTCTTT. This sequence encodes CASSPTEGTGEAFF.